Reported below is one T cell receptor beta chain. This sample stems from a study of control samples from healthy donors and cancer patients. The method was immunoSEQ multiplex PCR; TCRdb's version includes in-frame clones alone and lacks a portion of them. This table has some 120,000 clones, approximately 93% appearing once. The germline V gene encodes CDR1 MNHEY and CDR2 SVGAGI. J lost 0 bases, V lost 4 bases, and 8 bases had no gene match. The CDR3 sequence is 16 residues long. This clonotype was sampled from a woman aged 18-29 years in good health. The chain combines TRBV6-5 with TRBJ1-1; 7 bases align to TRBD1. Sequenced input: blood. CDR3 sequence: CASSSDRVSLNTEAFF. Written as DNA, the CDR3 is TGTGCCAGCAGTTCAGACAGGGTGTCGCTGAACACTGAAGCTTTCTTT.